The present T cell receptor beta chain was sequenced within a study of molecular identifiers for immune sequencing clone quantification. The CDR3 is 13 residues long. Trimming cost V 5 bases and J 10 bases, with 15 bases left between them. Germline-derived CDR1 and CDR2 are PRHDT and FYEKMQ (reference sequence). Methods described previously were used for bulk TCR libraries, and listed TCR primers were applied. Each CDR3 protein is one row after TCRdb ran MiXCR on the PCR reads. The sample lists 68,000 or so distinct CDR3 sequences; less than 20% were seen once. This TCR was sampled from a human donor in good health. Some libraries in this study had Jurkat cell RNA spiked in. Sequenced sample: naive CD8+ T cells from blood, with Jurkat cell RNA spiked in. Indicated subset: FACS-sorted CD8+CD4-CCR7+CD45RA+ naive T cells. The chain joins TRBV13 to TRBJ2-1; D remains unclear. This CDR3 is CASSDGALVEQFF. Here the CDR3 DNA reads TGTGCCAGCAGCGATGGTGCTTTAGTAGAGCAGTTCTTC.